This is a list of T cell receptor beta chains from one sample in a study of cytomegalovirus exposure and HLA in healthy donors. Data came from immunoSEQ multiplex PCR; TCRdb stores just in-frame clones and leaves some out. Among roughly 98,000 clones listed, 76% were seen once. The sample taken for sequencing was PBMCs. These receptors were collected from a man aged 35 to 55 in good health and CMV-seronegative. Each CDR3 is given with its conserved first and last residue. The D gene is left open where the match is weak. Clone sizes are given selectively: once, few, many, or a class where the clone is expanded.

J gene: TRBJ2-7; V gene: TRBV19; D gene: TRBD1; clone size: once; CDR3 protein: CASSIKQGYEQYF; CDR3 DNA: TGTGCCAGTAGCATAAAACAGGGGTACGAGCAGTACTTC
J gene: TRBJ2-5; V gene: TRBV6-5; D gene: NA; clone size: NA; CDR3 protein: CASSQARSGSQYF; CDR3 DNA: TGTGCCAGCAGCCAAGCCCGTTCCGGGTCCCAGTACTTC
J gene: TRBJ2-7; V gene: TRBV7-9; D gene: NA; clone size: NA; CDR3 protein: CSSSLGRAPYEQYF; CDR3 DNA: TGTTCCAGCAGCTTGGGCAGGGCGCCCTACGAGCAGTACTTC
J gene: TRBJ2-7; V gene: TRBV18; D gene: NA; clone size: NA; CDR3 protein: CASSPPAGTLYEQYF; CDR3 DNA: TGTGCCAGCTCACCACCGGCAGGTACTCTATACGAGCAGTACTTC
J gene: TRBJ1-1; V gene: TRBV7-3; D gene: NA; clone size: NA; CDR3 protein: CASSTQGNTEAFF; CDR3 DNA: TGTGCCAGCAGCACACAGGGGAACACTGAAGCTTTCTTT
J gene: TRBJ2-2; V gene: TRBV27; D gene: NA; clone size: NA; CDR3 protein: CASSSPGRGGELFF; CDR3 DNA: TGTGCCAGCAGTTCCCCCGGCAGGGGCGGGGAGCTGTTTTTT
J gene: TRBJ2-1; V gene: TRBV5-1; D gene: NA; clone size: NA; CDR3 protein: CASSGRGYEQFF; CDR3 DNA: TGCGCCAGCAGCGGCAGGGGTTATGAGCAGTTCTTC
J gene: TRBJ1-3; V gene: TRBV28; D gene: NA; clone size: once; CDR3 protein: CASSLNGLAGNTIYF; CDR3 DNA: TGTGCCAGCAGTTTGAACGGGTTGGCTGGAAACACCATATATTTT
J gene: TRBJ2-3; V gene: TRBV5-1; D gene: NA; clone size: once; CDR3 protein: CASSLLSTSTDTQYF; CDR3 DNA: TGCGCCAGCAGCTTGTTGTCGACTAGCACAGATACGCAGTATTTT
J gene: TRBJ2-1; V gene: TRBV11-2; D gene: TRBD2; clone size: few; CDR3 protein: CASREGLAGINEQFF; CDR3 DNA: TGTGCCAGCAGAGAGGGACTAGCGGGAATCAATGAGCAGTTCTTC
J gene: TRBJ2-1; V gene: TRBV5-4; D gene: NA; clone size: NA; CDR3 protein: CASSRGGGSRHNEQFF; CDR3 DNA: TGTGCCAGCAGCAGGGGGGGCGGGTCGAGGCACAATGAGCAGTTCTTC
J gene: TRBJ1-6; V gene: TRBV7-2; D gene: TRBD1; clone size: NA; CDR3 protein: CASSLQGADSPLHF; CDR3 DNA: TGTGCCAGCAGCCTTCAGGGGGCCGATTCACCCCTCCACTTT
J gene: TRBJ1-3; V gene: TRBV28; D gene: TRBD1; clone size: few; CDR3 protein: CASRPTGSGNTIYF; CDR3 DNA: TGTGCCAGCAGGCCGACAGGGTCTGGAAACACCATATATTTT
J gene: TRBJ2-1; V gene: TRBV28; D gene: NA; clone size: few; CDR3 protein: CAILPPSRLRREQFF; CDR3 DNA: TGTGCCATCCTACCGCCCTCGAGGTTAAGGAGAGAGCAGTTCTTC
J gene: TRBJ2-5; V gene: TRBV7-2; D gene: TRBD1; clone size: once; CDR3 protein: CASSLDRGIQETQYF; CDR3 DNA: TGTGCCAGCAGCTTGGACAGGGGGATTCAAGAGACCCAGTACTTC
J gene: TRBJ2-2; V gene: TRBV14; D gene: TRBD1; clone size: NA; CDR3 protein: CASSQDHRGEAGELFF; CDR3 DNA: TGTGCCAGCAGCCAAGATCACAGGGGAGAAGCCGGGGAGCTGTTTTTT
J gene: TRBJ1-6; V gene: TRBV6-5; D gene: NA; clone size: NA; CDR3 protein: CATMARMGSPLHF; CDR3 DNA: TGTGCCACGATGGCCAGGATGGGTTCACCCCTCCACTTT
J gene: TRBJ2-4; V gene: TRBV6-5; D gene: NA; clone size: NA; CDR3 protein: CASSYSWQNIQYF; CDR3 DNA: TGTGCCAGCAGTTACTCGTGGCAAAACATTCAGTACTTC
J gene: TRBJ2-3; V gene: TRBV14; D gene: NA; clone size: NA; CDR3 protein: CASSQRWAVDTQYF; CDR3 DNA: TGTGCCAGCAGCCAAAGGTGGGCTGTGGATACGCAGTATTTT
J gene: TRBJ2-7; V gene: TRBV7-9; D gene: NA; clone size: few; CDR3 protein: CASSLETNSYEQYF; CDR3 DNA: TGTGCCAGCAGCTTAGAGACAAATTCCTACGAGCAGTACTTC
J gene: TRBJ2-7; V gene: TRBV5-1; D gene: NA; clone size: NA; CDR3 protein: CASRGTLPYEQYF; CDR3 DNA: TGCGCCAGCAGGGGGACACTACCCTACGAGCAGTACTTC
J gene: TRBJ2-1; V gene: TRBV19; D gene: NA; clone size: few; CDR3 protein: CASSMGGLSYNEQFF; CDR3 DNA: TGTGCCAGTAGTATGGGGGGGCTCTCCTACAATGAGCAGTTCTTC
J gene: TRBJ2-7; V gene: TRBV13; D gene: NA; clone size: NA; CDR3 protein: CASSLGLSSYEQYF; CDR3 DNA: TGTGCCAGCAGCTTAGGCCTCAGTTCCTACGAGCAGTACTTC
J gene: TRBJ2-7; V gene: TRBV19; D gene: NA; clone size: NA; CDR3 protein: CASSAQGGNEQYF; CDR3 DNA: TGTGCCAGTAGTGCCCAGGGAGGAAACGAGCAGTACTTC
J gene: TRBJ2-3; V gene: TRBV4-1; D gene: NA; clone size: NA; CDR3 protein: CASSREDLGDTQYF; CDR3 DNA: TGCGCCAGCAGCCGGGAGGATTTGGGAGATACGCAGTATTTT
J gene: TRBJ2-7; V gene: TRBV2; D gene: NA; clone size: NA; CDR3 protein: CASRPTGYEQYF; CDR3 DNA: TGTGCCAGCAGACCGACGGGGTACGAGCAGTACTTC
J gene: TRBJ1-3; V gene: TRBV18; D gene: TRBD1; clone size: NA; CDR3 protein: CASSPDRGLGNTIYF; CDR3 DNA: TGTGCCAGCTCACCGGACAGGGGGCTTGGAAACACCATATATTTT
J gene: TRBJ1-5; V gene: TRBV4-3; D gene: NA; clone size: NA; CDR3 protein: CASSQAGAANQPQHF; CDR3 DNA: TGCGCCAGCAGCCAAGCCGGCGCAGCGAATCAGCCCCAGCATTTT
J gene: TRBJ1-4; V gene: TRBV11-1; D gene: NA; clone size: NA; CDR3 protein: CASSSGAGDEKLFF; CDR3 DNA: TGTGCCAGCAGCTCAGGGGCAGGGGATGAAAAACTGTTTTTT
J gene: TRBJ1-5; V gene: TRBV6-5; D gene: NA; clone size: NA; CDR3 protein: CASSPPGMMQPQHF; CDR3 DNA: TGTGCCAGCAGCCCCCCAGGGATGATGCAGCCCCAGCATTTT
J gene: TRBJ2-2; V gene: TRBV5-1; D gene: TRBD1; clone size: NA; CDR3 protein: CASSTIQGAGELFF; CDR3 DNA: TGCGCCAGCAGCACAATTCAGGGGGCCGGGGAGCTGTTTTTT
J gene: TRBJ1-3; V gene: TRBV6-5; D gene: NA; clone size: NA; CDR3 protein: CASRIGQFSGNTIYF; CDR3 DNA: TGTGCCAGCAGAATAGGACAGTTCTCTGGAAACACCATATATTTT
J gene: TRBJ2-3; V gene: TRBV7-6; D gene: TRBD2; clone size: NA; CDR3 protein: CASSLTSGSTDTQYF; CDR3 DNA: TGTGCCAGCAGCTTAACTAGCGGAAGCACAGATACGCAGTATTTT
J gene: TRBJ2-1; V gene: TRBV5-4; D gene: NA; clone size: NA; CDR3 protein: CASSLDVSEYNEQFF; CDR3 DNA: TGTGCCAGCAGCTTGGATGTTTCAGAATACAATGAGCAGTTCTTC
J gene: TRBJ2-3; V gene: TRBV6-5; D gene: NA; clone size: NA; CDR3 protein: CASSQHDTQYF; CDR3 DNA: TGTGCCAGCAGCCAACATGATACGCAGTATTTT
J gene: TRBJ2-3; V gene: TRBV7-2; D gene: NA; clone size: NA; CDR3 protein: CASSLVGQSTDTQYF; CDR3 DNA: TGTGCCAGCAGCTTAGTTGGACAGTCCACAGATACGCAGTATTTT
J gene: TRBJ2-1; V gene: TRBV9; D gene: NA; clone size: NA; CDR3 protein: CASSVVARSYNEQFF; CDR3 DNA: TGTGCCAGCAGCGTAGTTGCGCGCTCCTACAATGAGCAGTTCTTC
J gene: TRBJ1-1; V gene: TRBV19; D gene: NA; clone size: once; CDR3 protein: CASTGLDTEAFF; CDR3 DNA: TGTGCCAGTACCGGGTTGGACACTGAAGCTTTCTTT
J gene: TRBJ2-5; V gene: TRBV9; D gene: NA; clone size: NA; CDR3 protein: CASTFREQETQYF; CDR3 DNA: TGTGCCAGCACCTTCCGGGAACAAGAGACCCAGTACTTC
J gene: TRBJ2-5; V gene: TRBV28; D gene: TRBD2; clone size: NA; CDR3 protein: CASSLRNLAGGRETQYF; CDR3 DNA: TGTGCCAGCAGCCTCCGCAACCTAGCGGGGGGGCGAGAGACCCAGTACTTC
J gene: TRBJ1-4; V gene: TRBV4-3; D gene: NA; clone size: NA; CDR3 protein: CASSQGQGSNEKLFF; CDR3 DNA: TGCGCCAGCAGCCAAGGTCAGGGGTCTAATGAAAAACTGTTTTTT